The 9 T cell receptor beta chains given below trace back to one sample, sequenced in a study of blood T cell repertoires in COVID-19. Assay: immunoSEQ multiplex PCR; the TCRdb copy retains only in-frame clones and omits some. This sample has about 89,000 clones, with around 88% found just once. Sequenced material: peripheral blood. These receptors originate from a man aged 80 or over with active or convalescent COVID-19.

The chain recombines TRBV7-2 with TRBJ1-1; D may be TRBD1 (5 bases). Between the trimmed V and J ends, which lost 5 bases and 1 base, there was a span of 17 bases. This CDR3 has 16 amino acids. In germline, CDR1 is SGHTA, CDR2 FQGNSA. Written as DNA, the CDR3 is TGTGCCAGCAGCAAGAGGCGACAGTTACGGAACACTGAAGCTTTCTTT. It codes for CASSKRRQLRNTEAFF.

The chain combines TRBV28 with TRBJ2-1; 14 nucleotides match TRBD2. V dropped 6 bases and J dropped 7; count of bases not matched to a gene: 8. The CDR3 loop spans 16 amino acids. In germline, CDR1 is MDHEN, CDR2 SYDVKM. The CDR3 sequence: CASSLGLAGAGNEQFF. The DNA of the CDR3 is TGTGCCAGCAGCCTGGGACTAGCGGGAGCTGGGAATGAGCAGTTCTTC.

The CDR3 region has the DNA TGTGCCAGCAGTGCACTAGCGTTCACCGGGGAGCTGTTTTTT. Protein: CASSALAFTGELFF. The chain carries TRBV25-1 and TRBJ2-2; 7 nucleotides align to TRBD2. The CDR3 sequence is 14 residues long. From germline, CDR1 is MGHDK and CDR2 SYGVNS. J gave up 4 bases and V 4 bases, and 3 bases lay outside the gene matches.

V is TRBV19 and J is TRBJ1-4; 9 positions agree with TRBD1. The CDR3 spans 15 residues. The ends lost 5 bases at V and 7 bases at J; junction bases unmatched: 8. In germline, CDR1 is LNHDA, CDR2 SQIVND (reference sequence). The CDR3 spells CASSPLGTGLEKLFF. DNA of the CDR3: TGTGCCAGTAGTCCGTTGGGGACAGGGCTTGAAAAACTGTTTTTT.

V gene TRBV5-1 combines with J gene TRBJ1-3; 7 nucleotides align to TRBD1. Germline V lookup: CDR1 SGHRS, CDR2 YFSETQ. Unmatched junction bases numbered 5, after V lost 0 bases and J lost 8 bases. The CDR3 has 14 residues. Here the CDR3 reads CASSLGQGEDTIYF. CDR3 in DNA: TGCGCCAGCAGCTTGGGGCAGGGGGAAGACACCATATATTTT.

V is TRBV24-1 and J is TRBJ2-1; 7 bases are a match to TRBD2. In germline, CDR1 is KGHDR, CDR2 SFDVKD. V lost 7 bases, J lost 5 bases, and 4 bases stayed unmatched. The CDR3 covers 13 residues. The CDR3 here is CATRGGGNNEQFF. In nucleotides, the CDR3 is TGTGCCACCAGAGGCGGGGGTAACAATGAGCAGTTCTTC.

Here the CDR3 reads CSSGTPLAFF. In nucleotides, the CDR3 is TGCAGTTCCGGGACACCTTTAGCTTTCTTT. This sequence joins TRBV20-1 and TRBJ1-1; D might be TRBD1 (6 bases). Germline CDR1 and CDR2: DFQATT and SNEGSKA (reference sequence). This CDR3 region has 10 residues. The ends were cut back, 8 bases at V and 10 bases at J, with 14 bases in the middle.

The V and J genes are TRBV15 and TRBJ1-1; unclear D gene. Between the trimmed V and J ends, which lost 1 base and 7 bases, there was a span of 7 bases. The CDR3 is 12 amino acids. Per germline, CDR1 LNHNV and CDR2 YYDKDF (reference sequence). The CDR3 is CATSRGLFEAFF. CDR3 sequence (DNA): TGTGCCACCAGCAGAGGGCTGTTTGAAGCTTTCTTT.

The rearrangement joins TRBV6-5 to TRBJ1-4; no reliable D call. CDR1 and CDR2 from the germline V gene are MNHEY and SVGAGI. The CDR3 consists of 14 residues. V was clipped by 4 bases and J by 0 bases, with 6 bases between them. The CDR3 DNA reads TGTGCCAGCAGTTCAGATACAACTAATGAAAAACTGTTTTTT. This sequence encodes CASSSDTTNEKLFF.